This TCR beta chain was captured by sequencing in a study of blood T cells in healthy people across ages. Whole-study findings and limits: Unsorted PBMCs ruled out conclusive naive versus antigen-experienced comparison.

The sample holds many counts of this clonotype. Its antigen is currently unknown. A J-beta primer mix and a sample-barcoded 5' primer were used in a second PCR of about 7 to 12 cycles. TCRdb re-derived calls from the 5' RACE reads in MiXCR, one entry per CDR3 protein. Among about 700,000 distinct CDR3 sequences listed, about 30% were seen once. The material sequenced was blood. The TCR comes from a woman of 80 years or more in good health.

CDR3 residues: CASSPSQAGGAHEQYF. In nucleotides, the CDR3 is TGTGCCAGCAGTCCCTCCCAAGCGGGGGGAGCGCACGAGCAGTACTTC. V and J are TRBV28 and TRBJ2-5; 9 nucleotides line up with TRBD2. The J call may not be correct, given that the DNA end is closer to TRBJ2-7. The CDR3 covers 16 residues. The germline V gene encodes CDR1 MDHEN and CDR2 SYDVKM.